Here is one T cell receptor (beta chain) with its context. The target of this receptor is not known. Base qualities are not recorded, but no much larger clone differs from it by a single base. The CDR3 regions of human TCRbeta chains were subjected to immunosequencing. The paper's processing steps were these. TCRs in the repertoires were compared against a reference library of SARS-CoV-2-specific TCRs that had been generated with the MIRA antigen-specificity platform. Breadth was defined as the fraction of unique TCRs that were SARS-CoV-2-associated, and depth was defined as the fraction of total T cells that were SARS-CoV-2-associated. Each spike-specific TCR was assigned to its reactive spike region and to a CD4 or CD8 class using the MIRA data. Log10-transformed breadth and depth values were compared by one-way ANOVA with Sidak's multiple comparisons tests. TCRdb took this table from immuneACCESS and kept in-frame rearrangements with V and J called. Such tables lack part of the clones; where checked against another copy, unresolved V genes explain under half of the gap, and the rest is unexplained. The DNA was the basis for D and trimming; V, J and clone size are from that table. The sample table records about 83,000 clones; about 82% of these occur just once. Roughly 8.7% of the sample lies in the top ten.

Reading the label with the study, this specimen's time point is: baseline before first vaccination. Vaccinee samples came from UK trials COV001 and COV002, including a single-blind randomized controlled phase 2/3 trial of AZD1222 (ChAdOx1 nCoV-19) in healthy adults. For TCRbeta chain sequencing, PBMC samples were collected from trial participants at day 0 and at day 28 after the second dose. This specimen comes from a study of T cell responses to AZD1222 COVID-19 vaccine (dated by TCRdb to about 2021). About the study as a whole: AZD1222 recipients with second doses at about 4 weeks or about 12 weeks were pooled, because spike-specific TCR depth and breadth did not differ between schedules. TCR sequencing covered more than 230 trial participants: approximately 200 given two doses of AZD1222 and 26 given two doses of MenACWY control vaccine. Trial participants were enrolled into age subgroups of 18-55, 56-69 and 70-plus years, which contained about 150, 27 and 61 TCR-sequenced participants, respectively. The paper as a whole reports these results and caveats: The whole spike protein was spanned by vaccine-associated CD4 TCRs, and dominant responses were seen in regions 160-218 and 743-854. Because no day 14 peak-response samples were available, the repertoires could be characterized only after the peak T cell response. Participants were mostly white British and included more females than males, and it was suggested by the authors that clonal diversity may have been underestimated. Conclusions about previously exposed vaccinees are limited because only 6 or 7 AZD1222 recipients were SARS-CoV-2 seropositive at baseline. Reportedly, almost half of the unique spike-specific TCRs recognized epitopes lying outside the regions that are mutated in the B.1.351 and B.1.1.7 variants. The 56-69-year group was small, and its depth increase did not reach significance, likely because of low power. A significant rise in spike-specific TCR breadth and depth was observed after two AZD1222 doses relative to day 0 and relative to MenACWY recipients.

From its cysteine to its phenylalanine, the CDR3 spans 18 amino acids. Here the CDR3 DNA is all that survives: 54 bases in frame from base 1. The germline V gene yields SGHTA for CDR1 and FQGNSA for CDR2. Between the V and J ends, shortened by 5 bases and 0 bases respectively, the junction contains 19 bases. The sequence links TRBV7-2 to TRBJ1-4; TRBD1 is perhaps the D gene, given 5 matching bases. Sequenced here: peripheral blood, sampled on day 0 of AZD1222 vaccination. This sequence was found in an adult in good health. The CDR3 has the sequence CASSPRLLDRSTNEKLFF. The nucleotides read TGTGCCAGCAGCCCAAGACTCCTAGACAGATCAACTAATGAAAAACTGTTTTTT. Joined to the reference TRBV7-2 and TRBJ1-4 proteins, this CDR3 gives the full variable domain: GAGVSQSPSNKVTEKGKDVELRCDPISGHTALYWYRQSLGQGLEFLIYFQGNSAPDKSGLPSDRFSAERTGGSVSTLTIQRTQQEDSAVYLCASSPRLLDRSTNEKLFFGSGTQLSVL.